These 10 T cell receptor beta chains were sequenced from one sample in a study of blood T cells in healthy people across ages. With a J-beta primer mix and a sample-barcoded 5' primer, a second PCR ran about 7 to 12 cycles. A single record per CDR3 protein comes from TCRdb applying MiXCR to the 5' RACE reads. Of about 770,000 distinct CDR3 sequences in the sample, under 45% are singletons; the top ten hold roughly 19%. Sequencing was performed on blood. The receptors were gathered from a man between 60 and 70 years old in good health.

This clonotype was seen more than once but under ten times. The J gene is TRBJ2-7, the V gene TRBV20-1; D is unresolved. The CDR3 totals 16 residues. CDR1 is DFQATT and CDR2 is SNEGSKA in the germline V gene (reference sequence). V was clipped by 0 bases and J by 0 bases, with 15 bases between them. DNA for the CDR3: TGCAGTGCTAGAGATTTCGGCCCACAGAGCTCCTACGAGCAGTACTTC. Its protein product is CSARDFGPQSSYEQYF.

This clonotype was seen a handful of times. The chain has TRBV9 and TRBJ2-3; TRBD2 matches 8 bases. The germline CDR1 and CDR2 sequences are SGDLS and YYNGEE. This CDR3 contains 12 residues. Trimming removed 3 bases from V and 10 bases from J; junction bases left unmatched: 4. The CDR3, as DNA: TGTGCCAGCAGCGGGCCGGGACTAGCGCAGTATTTT. Protein: CASSGPGLAQYF.

In its sample, this clonotype was seen a few times. The chain combines TRBV29-1 with TRBJ2-1; D is uncertain. From germline, CDR1 is SQVTM and CDR2 ANQGSEA. V shed 3 bases and J shed 2 bases, with 11 bases lying between them. CDR3 length: 14 amino acids. CDR3 loop: CSVDFHKTYNEQFF. The CDR3 nucleotides are TGCAGCGTTGATTTTCATAAGACCTACAATGAGCAGTTCTTC.

The rearrangement joins TRBV7-2 to TRBJ1-2; tentative D call: TRBD1 (6 bases). The CDR3 is made up of 16 amino acids. CDR1 and CDR2 (germline): SGHTA, FQGNSA. Between the trimmed V and J ends, which lost 2 bases and 4 bases, there was a span of 17 bases. CDR3 in amino acids: CASSLRGDTGTYGYTF. The DNA of the CDR3 is TGTGCCAGCAGCTTAAGGGGGGACACAGGGACCTATGGCTACACCTTC.

The J gene is TRBJ2-7, the V gene TRBV20-1; perhaps D is TRBD1 or TRBD2 (6 bases each). V was cut by 3 bases and J by 0 bases, with 12 bases left in between. Germline CDR1 is DFQATT and CDR2 is SNEGSKA (reference sequence). The CDR3 runs 14 residues. The CDR3 region has the DNA TGCAGTGCTAGGAGGGGGGCGGGCTCCTACGAGCAGTACTTC. Its translation is CSARRGAGSYEQYF.

The chain couples TRBV19 to TRBJ2-7; TRBD1 might be the D (6 bases). V lost 5 bases and J lost 2, with 16 bases in between. Germline CDR1 is LNHDA and CDR2 is SQIVND (reference sequence). The CDR3 contains 15 residues. The CDR3 DNA reads TGTGCCAGTAGTGCAGGACAGCAACTGACCTACGAGCAGTACTTC. Amino acids: CASSAGQQLTYEQYF.

This clonotype was seen repeatedly, ten times or more. The chain links TRBV5-5 to TRBJ2-3; no reliable D call. V dropped 5 bases and J dropped 0 bases, with 7 bases sitting between them. Germline assignment: CDR1 SGHKS and CDR2 YYEKEE (reference sequence). The CDR3 runs to 13 residues. As DNA, the CDR3 is TGTGCCAGCAGGTCGGACAGCACAGATACGCAGTATTTT. It is translated as CASRSDSTDTQYF.

This clonotype was counted only a few times. This sequence joins TRBV5-1 and TRBJ2-3, with no clear D. Germline CDR1 is SGHRS and CDR2 is YFSETQ. The CDR3 totals 14 residues. Trimming stripped 4 bases from V and 2 bases from J, with 11 bases between. The CDR3 region is CASSPAFNTDTQYF. The CDR3 coding sequence is TGCGCCAGCAGCCCTGCGTTTAACACAGATACGCAGTATTTT.

This clonotype was seen ten or more times. The genes are TRBV29-1 and TRBJ2-1, with D hard to call. The CDR3 sequence is 9 residues long. Germline V gene lookup returns CDR1 SQVTM and CDR2 ANQGSEA. V lost 6 bases, J lost 5 bases, and 2 bases lay in between. CDR3 nucleotides: TGCAGCGTGAACAATGAGCAGTTCTTC. It translates to CSVNNEQFF.

The V gene is TRBV9, the J gene TRBJ2-7, with 8 bases fitting TRBD2. The DNA end lines up better with TRBJ2-5; the J call may be wrong. The germline gives CDR1 SGDLS, CDR2 YYNGEE. This CDR3 region has 16 residues. CDR3 in DNA: TGTGCCAGCAGCGCTTTTAGCGGGGTATCGACGGAGACCCAGTACTTC. It specifies CASSAFSGVSTETQYF.